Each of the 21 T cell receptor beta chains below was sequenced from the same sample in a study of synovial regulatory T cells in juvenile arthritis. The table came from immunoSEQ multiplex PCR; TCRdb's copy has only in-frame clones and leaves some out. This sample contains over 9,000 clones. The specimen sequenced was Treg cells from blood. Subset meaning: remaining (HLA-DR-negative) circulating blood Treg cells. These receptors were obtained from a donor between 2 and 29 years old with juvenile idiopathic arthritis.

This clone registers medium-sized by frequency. Here the CDR3 reads CASSQVLKGGEQYF. J is TRBJ2-7 and V is TRBV4-3; as DNA is missing, the TRBD1 call by TCRdb cannot be tested. This CDR3 spans 14 amino acids. No nucleotide data were recorded. Germline V lookup: CDR1 LGHNA, CDR2 YSLEER.

CDR3 protein: CAWSSQGVNYGYTF. V gene TRBV30 combines with J gene TRBJ1-2; the D gene TCRdb calls, TRBD1, cannot be checked with no DNA. The CDR3 loop spans 14 amino acids. No DNA was logged. The germline V gene encodes CDR1 GTSNPN and CDR2 SVGIG (reference sequence).

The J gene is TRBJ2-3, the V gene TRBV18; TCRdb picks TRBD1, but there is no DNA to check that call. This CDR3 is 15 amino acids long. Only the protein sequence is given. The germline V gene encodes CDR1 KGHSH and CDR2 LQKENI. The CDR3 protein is CASSQTGTSTDTQYF.

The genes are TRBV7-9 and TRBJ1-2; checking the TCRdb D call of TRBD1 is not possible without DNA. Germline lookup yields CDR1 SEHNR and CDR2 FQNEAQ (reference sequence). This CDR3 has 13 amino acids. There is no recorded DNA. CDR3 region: CASSPTPGGGYTF.

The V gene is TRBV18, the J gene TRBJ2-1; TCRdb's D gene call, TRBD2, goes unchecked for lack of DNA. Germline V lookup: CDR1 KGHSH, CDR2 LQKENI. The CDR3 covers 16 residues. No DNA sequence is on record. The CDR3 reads CASSPQRGVFYNEQFF.

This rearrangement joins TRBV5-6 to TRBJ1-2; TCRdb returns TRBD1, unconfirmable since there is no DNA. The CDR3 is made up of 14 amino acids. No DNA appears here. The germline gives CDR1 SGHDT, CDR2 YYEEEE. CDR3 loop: CASSLDPGGLGYTF.

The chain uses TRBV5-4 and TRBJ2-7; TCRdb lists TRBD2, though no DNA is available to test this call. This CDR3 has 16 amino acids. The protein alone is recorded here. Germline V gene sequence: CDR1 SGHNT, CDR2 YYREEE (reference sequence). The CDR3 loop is CASSPISGTFSYEQYF.

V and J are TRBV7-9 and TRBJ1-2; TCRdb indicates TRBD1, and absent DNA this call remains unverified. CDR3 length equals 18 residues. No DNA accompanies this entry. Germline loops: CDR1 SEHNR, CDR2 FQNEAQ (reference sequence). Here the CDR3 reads CASSLERKGQVANYGYTF.

CDR3 amino acids: CASSLDLQGRAFF. This chain uses TRBV11-2 with TRBJ1-1; TCRdb names TRBD1, which stays unverified in the absence of DNA. The CDR3 length is 13 residues. The coding DNA is unavailable. Germline V CDR1 and CDR2: SGHAT, FQNNGV.

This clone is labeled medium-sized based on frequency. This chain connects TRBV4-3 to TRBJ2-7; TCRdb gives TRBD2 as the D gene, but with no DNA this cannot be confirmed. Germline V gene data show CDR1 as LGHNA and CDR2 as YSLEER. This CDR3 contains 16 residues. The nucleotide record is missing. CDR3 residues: CASSQDLRREGYEQYF.

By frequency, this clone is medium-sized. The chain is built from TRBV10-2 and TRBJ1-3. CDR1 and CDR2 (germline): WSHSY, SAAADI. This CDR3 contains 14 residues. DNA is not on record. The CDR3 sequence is CASSERETGNTIYF.

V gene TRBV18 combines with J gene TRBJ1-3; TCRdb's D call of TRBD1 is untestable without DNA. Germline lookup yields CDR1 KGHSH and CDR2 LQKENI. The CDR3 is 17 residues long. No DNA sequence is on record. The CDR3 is CASSPPRGQGTGNTIYF.

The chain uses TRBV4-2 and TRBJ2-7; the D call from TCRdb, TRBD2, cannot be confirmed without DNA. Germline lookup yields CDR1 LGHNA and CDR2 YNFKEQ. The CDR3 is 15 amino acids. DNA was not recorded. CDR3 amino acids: CASSQETSGNYEQYF.

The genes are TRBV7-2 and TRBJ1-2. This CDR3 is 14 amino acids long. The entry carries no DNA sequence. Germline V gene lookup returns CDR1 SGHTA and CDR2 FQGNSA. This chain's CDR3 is CASSPDPGFGGYTF.

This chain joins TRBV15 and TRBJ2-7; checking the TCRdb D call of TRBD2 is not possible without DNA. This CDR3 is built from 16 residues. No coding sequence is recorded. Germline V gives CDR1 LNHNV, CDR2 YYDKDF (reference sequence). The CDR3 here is CATSPTSGRRPYEQYF. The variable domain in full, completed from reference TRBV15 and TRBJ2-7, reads DAMVIQNPRYQVTQFGKPVTLSCSQTLNHNVMYWYQQKSSQAPKLLFHYYDKDFNNEADTPDNFQSRRPNTSFCFLDIRSPGLGDTAMYLCATSPTSGRRPYEQYFGPGTRLTVT.

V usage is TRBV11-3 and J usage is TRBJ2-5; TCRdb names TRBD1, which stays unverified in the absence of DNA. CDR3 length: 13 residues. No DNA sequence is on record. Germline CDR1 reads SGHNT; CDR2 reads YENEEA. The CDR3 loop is CASSPDTQETQYF.

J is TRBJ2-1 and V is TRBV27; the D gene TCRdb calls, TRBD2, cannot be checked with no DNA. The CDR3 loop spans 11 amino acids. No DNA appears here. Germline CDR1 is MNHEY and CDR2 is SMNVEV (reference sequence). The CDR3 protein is CASSYLSEQFF.

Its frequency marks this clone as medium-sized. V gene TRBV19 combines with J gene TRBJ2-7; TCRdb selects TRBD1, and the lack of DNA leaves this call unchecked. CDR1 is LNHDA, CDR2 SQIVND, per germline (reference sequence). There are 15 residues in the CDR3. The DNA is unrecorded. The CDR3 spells CASSARQARTYEQYF.

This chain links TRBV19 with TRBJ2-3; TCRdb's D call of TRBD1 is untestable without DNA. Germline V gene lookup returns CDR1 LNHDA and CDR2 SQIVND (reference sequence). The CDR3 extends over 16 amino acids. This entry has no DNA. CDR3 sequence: CASSISQGAGGDTQYF.

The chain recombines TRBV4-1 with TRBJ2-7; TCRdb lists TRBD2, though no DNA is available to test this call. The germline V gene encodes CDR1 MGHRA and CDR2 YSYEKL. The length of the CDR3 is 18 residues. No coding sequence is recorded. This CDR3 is CASSQHQATSGSSYEQYF.

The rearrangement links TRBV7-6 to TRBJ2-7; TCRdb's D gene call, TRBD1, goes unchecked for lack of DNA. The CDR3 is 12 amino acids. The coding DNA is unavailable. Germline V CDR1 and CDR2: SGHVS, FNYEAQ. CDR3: CASSTGGAEQYF.